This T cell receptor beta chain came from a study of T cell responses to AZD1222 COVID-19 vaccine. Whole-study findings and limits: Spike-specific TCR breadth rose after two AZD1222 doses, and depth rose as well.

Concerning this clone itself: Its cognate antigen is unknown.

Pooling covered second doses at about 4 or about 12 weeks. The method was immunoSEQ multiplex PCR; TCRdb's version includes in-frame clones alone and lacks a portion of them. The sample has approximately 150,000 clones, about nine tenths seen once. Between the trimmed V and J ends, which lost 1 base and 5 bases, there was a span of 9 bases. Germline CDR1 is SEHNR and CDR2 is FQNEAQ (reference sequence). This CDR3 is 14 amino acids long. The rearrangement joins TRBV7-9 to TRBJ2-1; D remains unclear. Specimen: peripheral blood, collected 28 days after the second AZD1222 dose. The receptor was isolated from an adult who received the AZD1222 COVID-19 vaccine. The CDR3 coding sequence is TGTGCCAGCAGCTTAGGCGGACCAAACAATGAGCAGTTCTTC. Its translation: CASSLGGPNNEQFF.